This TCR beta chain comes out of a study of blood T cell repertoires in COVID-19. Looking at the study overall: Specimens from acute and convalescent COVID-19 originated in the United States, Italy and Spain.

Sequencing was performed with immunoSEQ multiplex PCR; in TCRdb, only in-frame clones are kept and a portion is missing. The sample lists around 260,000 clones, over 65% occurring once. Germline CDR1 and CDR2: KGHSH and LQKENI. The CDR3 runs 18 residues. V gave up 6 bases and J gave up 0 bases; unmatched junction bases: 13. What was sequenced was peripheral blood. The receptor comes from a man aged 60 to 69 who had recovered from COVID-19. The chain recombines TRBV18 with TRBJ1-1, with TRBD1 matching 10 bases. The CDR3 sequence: CASSAGTGAFRMNTEAFF. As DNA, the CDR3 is TGTGCCAGCTCCGCCGGGACAGGGGCCTTCCGGATGAACACTGAAGCTTTCTTT.